What follows describes a single T cell receptor beta chain. The antigen remains unidentified. The V end lost 4 bases, the J end lost 4 bases, and 16 bases lay between the germline ends. CDR3 length equals 14 residues. CDR1 SQVTM and CDR2 ANQGSEA come from the germline V gene. This record comes from a study of beta chain features in type 1 diabetes. The entirety of the isolated RNA underwent reverse transcription, so expressed TCRB transcripts were sequenced. Sequencing of naive, central memory and regulatory T cell samples gave an average of approximately 3.8 million reads. TCRdb's table, derived via immunoSEQ multiplex PCR, lists solely in-frame clones and lacks some. The sample has 630,000 or so clones, 11% to 15% seen once. Study-level points and caveats: In type 1 diabetes patients, VDJ junctions had fewer insertions; deletions at these junctions were more frequent. There was a moderate but significant shortening of TCRB CDR3s in all four CD4+ subsets of Type 1 diabetes patients.

The sequence was collected from a man aged 18-30 years with type 1 diabetes. The sequenced sample consisted of naive CD4+ T cells from blood. The chain joins TRBV29-1 to TRBJ1-2, with D hard to call. Here the CDR3 DNA reads TGCAGCGTTGTCTTAGCGGGGTTAGGCTATGGCTACACCTTC. It codes for CSVVLAGLGYGYTF.